These 27 T cell receptor beta chains originate from one sample sequenced in a study of T cells after yellow fever vaccination. One entry per CDR3 protein, called by TCRdb with MiXCR from the 5' RACE reads. The data show approximately 240,000 distinct CDR3 sequences, more than 3.5% seen once. Sequencing used PBMCs, obtained 15 days after the yellow fever booster vaccination. The receptors derive from a man aged 18 to 29 who received the YFV17D yellow fever vaccine.

This clonotype was seen many times. This chain connects TRBV20-1 to TRBJ2-5, with 8 bases matching TRBD1. Trimming took 0 bases from V and 2 from J; bases not matched to a gene: 5. Germline V CDR1 and CDR2: DFQATT, SNEGSKA (reference sequence). The CDR3 is 15 amino acids. CDR3 amino acids: CSARDFRTGQETQYF. The CDR3 DNA is TGCAGTGCTAGAGACTTCAGGACAGGGCAAGAGACCCAGTACTTC.

This clonotype was counted many times. V and J are TRBV7-9 and TRBJ1-2, with 12 bases identical to TRBD1. This CDR3 comprises 15 residues. The junction had 5 bases not matched to a gene; V was cut back by 5 bases and J by 4 bases. Germline V gene sequence: CDR1 SEHNR, CDR2 FQNEAQ (reference sequence). The CDR3 spells CASSGGDRGLYGYTF. CDR3 DNA sequence: TGTGCCAGCAGCGGAGGGGACAGGGGGCTCTATGGCTACACCTTC.

At least ten counts were recorded for this clonotype. The J gene is TRBJ2-2, the V gene TRBV9; D is uncertain. The CDR3 length is 16 residues. CDR1 SGDLS and CDR2 YYNGEE come from the germline V gene. Trimming pared 0 bases from V and 0 bases from J, leaving 9 bases between. The DNA of the CDR3 is TGTGCCAGCAGCGTAGGGGAACAGCCGAACACCGGGGAGCTGTTTTTT. This encodes CASSVGEQPNTGELFF.

This clonotype came up many times. The V and J genes are TRBV6-5 and TRBJ1-2; TRBD1 aligns across 7 bases. In germline, CDR1 is MNHEY, CDR2 SVGAGI. V was clipped by 2 bases and J by 3 bases; unmatched bases: 6. This CDR3 is 15 amino acids long. CDR3 coding DNA: TGTGCCAGCAGTTACCAGGGGGGGCACGACTATGGCTACACCTTC. Protein: CASSYQGGHDYGYTF.

Concerning this clonotype itself: With a much larger clone just one base away, this may be a read error. The chain is built from TRBV5-1 and TRBJ2-1; D call uncertain. The CDR3 loop spans 11 amino acids. Per germline, CDR1 SGHRS and CDR2 YFSETQ. Trimming shortened V by 6 bases and J by 8 bases, and 9 bases separated the two germline ends. The CDR3 DNA reads as TGCGCCAGCAAGTGGGGTTATGAGCAGTTCTTC. The encoded protein is CASKWGYEQFF.

This clonotype has a count of ten or more. This sequence joins TRBV7-2 and TRBJ1-1; the D is unclear. CDR3 length equals 13 residues. Germline-derived CDR1 and CDR2 are SGHTA and FQGNSA. Between the trimmed V and J ends, which lost 5 bases and 4 bases, there was a span of 11 bases. The CDR3 loop is CASSVHWGTEAFF. The CDR3 nucleotides read TGTGCCAGCAGCGTACATTGGGGCACTGAAGCTTTCTTT.

This clonotype came up many times. The rearrangement links TRBV20-1 to TRBJ2-7, with TRBD2 matching over 10 bases. Germline loops: CDR1 DFQATT, CDR2 SNEGSKA (reference sequence). V gave up 0 bases and J gave up 1 base; unmatched junction bases: 3. This CDR3 is 15 amino acids long. The CDR3 reads CSAREGLAESYEQYV. CDR3 bases: TGCAGTGCTAGAGAAGGACTAGCGGAGTCCTACGAGCAGTACGTC.

This clonotype was detected a few times. The chain employs TRBV14 and TRBJ2-3; 7 bases map to TRBD2. The CDR3 runs 15 residues. V lost 0 bases to trimming and J lost 9 bases; unmatched junction nucleotides: 9. Per the germline V gene, CDR1 is SGHDN and CDR2 is FVKESK. The CDR3 is CASSQDAGEPLTQYF. The CDR3 region has the DNA TGTGCCAGCAGCCAAGACGCGGGGGAGCCTCTCACGCAGTATTTT.

This clonotype was detected ten times or more. The V call is TRBV5-4, the J call TRBJ1-2, with D possibly being TRBD1 (5 bases). Per germline, CDR1 SGHNT and CDR2 YYREEE (reference sequence). The CDR3 covers 13 residues. Trimming shortened V by 5 bases and J by 7 bases, and 15 bases separated the two germline ends. For the CDR3, the DNA is TGTGCCAGCAGTTTCGAGGGGAATCGTGGCTACACCTTC. Its protein product is CASSFEGNRGYTF.

This clonotype was counted ten times or more. The genes are TRBV4-1 and TRBJ2-1; D ambiguous. CDR1 and CDR2 (germline): MGHRA, YSYEKL. CDR3 length: 13 residues. V shed 0 bases and J shed 4 bases, with 4 bases lying between them. CDR3 region: CASSQEVYNEQFF. The CDR3 nucleotides read TGCGCCAGCAGCCAAGAAGTTTACAATGAGCAGTTCTTC.

As concerns this clonotype: This may come from a read error, since a much larger clone is one base off. The chain couples TRBV14 to TRBJ1-2; D is unresolved. CDR1 is SGHDN, CDR2 FVKESK, per germline. This CDR3 has 12 amino acids. The V gene lost 0 bases and the J gene lost 8 bases, with 7 bases spanning the gap. The CDR3 region has the DNA TGTGCCAGCAGCCAAGATCATCGGGGCTACACCTTC. This encodes CASSQDHRGYTF.

This clonotype occurred many times. The chain recombines TRBV5-1 with TRBJ1-2; 8 bases fit TRBD1. This CDR3 is 17 amino acids long. Per germline, CDR1 SGHRS and CDR2 YFSETQ. The V segment lost 0 bases and the J segment 6 bases; nucleotides outside the gene matches: 13. The CDR3, as DNA: TGCGCCAGCAGCTTGGCGGCCAGGGGGCGAGGGAGGCATGGCTACACCTTC. As protein: CASSLAARGRGRHGYTF.

This clonotype was counted between two and nine times. The CDR3 sequence: CASSLMGRVNTEAFF. CDR3 DNA sequence: TGTGCCAGCAGCTTAATGGGTCGGGTGAACACTGAAGCTTTCTTT. V usage is TRBV7-9 and J usage is TRBJ1-1, with D unclear. Germline assignment: CDR1 SEHNR and CDR2 FQNEAQ (reference sequence). The CDR3 consists of 15 residues. The ends were cut back, 2 bases at V and 0 bases at J, with 10 bases in the middle.

There are many counts of this clonotype. This chain joins TRBV12-3 or TRBV12-4 and TRBJ2-3; TRBD2 matches 9 bases. V dropped 5 bases and J dropped 5; count of bases not matched to a gene: 2. This CDR3 region has 13 residues. CDR3 sequence reads: CASSASGVDTQYF. The CDR3 region has the DNA TGTGCCAGCAGTGCTAGCGGGGTAGATACGCAGTATTTT.

This clonotype occurred many times. This chain links TRBV7-2 with TRBJ1-6; 8 bases line up with TRBD1. The V gene end was trimmed by 4 bases and the J gene end by 9 bases; junction bases not matched to a gene: 8. This CDR3 has 15 amino acids. Germline V gene data show CDR1 as SGHTA and CDR2 as FQGNSA. CDR3 bases: TGTGCCAGCAGCTATTCAGGGGGCGCCGGTTCACCCCTCCACTTT. Translation gives CASSYSGGAGSPLHF.

This clonotype was detected many times. The V call is TRBV7-9, the J call TRBJ2-5; no clear D gene. Germline-derived CDR1 and CDR2 are SEHNR and FQNEAQ (reference sequence). The germline V and J ends were trimmed by 1 base and 4 bases, with 13 bases remaining between them. The CDR3 has 15 residues. In DNA, the CDR3 is TGTGCCAGCAGCTTAGGTGACCAAACCGGAGAGACCCAGTACTTC. Encoded protein: CASSLGDQTGETQYF. The variable domain in full, completed from reference TRBV7-9 and TRBJ2-5, reads DTGVSQNPRHKITKRGQNVTFRCDPISEHNRLYWYRQTLGQGPEFLTYFQNEAQLEKSRLLSDRFSAERPKGSFSTLEIQRTEQGDSAMYLCASSLGDQTGETQYFGPGTRLLVL.

This clonotype was recorded a few times. This chain connects TRBV20-1 to TRBJ1-6, with unresolved D. The length of the CDR3 is 16 residues. The germline V gene has CDR1 DFQATT and CDR2 SNEGSKA (reference sequence). V gave up 1 base and J gave up 8 bases, with 18 bases separating them. CDR3 coding DNA: TGCAGTGCTAGAGGGATCCAACAAGTCGAGGATTCACCCCTCCACTTT. It translates to CSARGIQQVEDSPLHF.

This clonotype was seen ten or more times. This chain connects TRBV6-6 to TRBJ2-1, with a possible D match to TRBD2 (5 bases). The CDR3 is made up of 18 amino acids. CDR1 is MNHNY and CDR2 is SVGAGI in the germline V gene (reference sequence). V was clipped by 6 bases and J by 4 bases, with 25 bases between them. CDR3 sequence: CASSLEPPGEPGYNEQFF. The CDR3 coding sequence is TGTGCCAGCAGCCTCGAACCCCCCGGGGAGCCGGGATACAATGAGCAGTTCTTC.

This clonotype was counted many times. The V and J genes are TRBV27 and TRBJ1-1; 11 nucleotides match TRBD1. Germline V lookup: CDR1 MNHEY, CDR2 SMNVEV (reference sequence). The CDR3 covers 18 residues. V dropped 5 bases and J dropped 0; count of bases not matched to a gene: 11. For the CDR3, the DNA is TGTGCCAGCAGTCCGTCGGACAGGGGGCTTCCATTGAACACTGAAGCTTTCTTT. This encodes CASSPSDRGLPLNTEAFF.

This clonotype occurred many times. At one boundary the junction diverges from the germline segment, which might be a read error. The chain carries TRBV6-1 and TRBJ2-5, with D unclear. This CDR3 region has 13 residues. Germline V CDR1 and CDR2: MNHNS, SASEGT. The CDR3 region has the DNA TGTGTCAGCAATACACTTTCACAAGAGACCCAGTACTTC. It yields the protein CVSNTLSQETQYF.

This clonotype was observed many times. This clone may be a read error of a much larger clone one base away. This sequence joins TRBV7-2 and TRBJ1-1; D ambiguous. Per the germline V gene, CDR1 is SGHTA and CDR2 is FQGNSA. The V end was cut by 3 bases, the J end by 5 bases, with 4 bases between. The CDR3 is 11 amino acids. For the CDR3, the DNA is TGTGCCAGCAGCTTTTTAACTGAAGCTTTCTTT. Amino acid sequence: CASSFLTEAFF.

This clonotype was counted at least ten times. The rearrangement links TRBV7-3 to TRBJ2-3; 16 positions agree with TRBD2. Per the germline V gene, CDR1 is SGHTA and CDR2 is FQGTGA. With V trimmed by 4 bases and J by 3 bases, 7 bases remained unmatched. The CDR3 sequence is 18 residues long. CDR3 nucleotides: TGTGCCAGCAGCTCGCCGGGACTAGCGGGGGGGGAGACAGATACGCAGTATTTT. This sequence encodes CASSSPGLAGGETDTQYF.

This clonotype was detected many times. In nucleotides, the CDR3 is TGTGCCATCAGTGAGGTAGGAGGCTCCTACGAGCAGTACGTC. This translates into CAISEVGGSYEQYV. The chain recombines TRBV10-3 with TRBJ2-7; D might be TRBD2 (5 bases). The CDR3 totals 14 residues. Germline-derived CDR1 and CDR2 are ENHRY and SYGVKD. V was clipped by 2 bases and J by 0 bases, with 8 bases between them.

This clonotype has at least ten counts. This sequence joins TRBV5-1 and TRBJ2-7; 10 bases line up with TRBD1. Germline CDR1 reads SGHRS; CDR2 reads YFSETQ. Trimming at V came to 2 bases and at J to 4 bases, leaving 6 bases not matched to a gene. CDR3 length: 15 amino acids. In nucleotides, the CDR3 is TGCGCCAGCAGCTTAGGGACAGGGGTAAGGTACGAGCAGTACGTC. It encodes CASSLGTGVRYEQYV.

This clonotype has at least ten counts. The chain links TRBV20-1 to TRBJ1-3, with TRBD1 identical over 7 bases. Germline CDR1 reads DFQATT; CDR2 reads SNEGSKA (reference sequence). V gave up 5 bases and J gave up 0 bases; unmatched junction bases: 1. The CDR3 loop spans 13 amino acids. The CDR3 sequence: CSAGQVSGNTIYF. As DNA, the CDR3 is TGCAGTGCTGGACAGGTCTCTGGAAACACCATATATTTT.

This clonotype was counted many times. The chain employs TRBV20-1 and TRBJ1-2, with 7 bases matching TRBD1. The CDR3 loop spans 14 amino acids. The J segment lost 7 bases and the V segment lost 7 bases, leaving 15 bases of the junction unmatched. Looked up from germline, CDR1 is DFQATT and CDR2 is SNEGSKA (reference sequence). In nucleotides, the CDR3 is TGCAGTGACCACCCCAGGGGGGCTATGGGTGGCTACACCTTC. Its translation is CSDHPRGAMGGYTF.

This clonotype was detected many times. The chain couples TRBV5-1 to TRBJ2-7; TRBD2 aligns across 15 bases. Germline CDR1 SGHRS, CDR2 YFSETQ. Trimming took 4 bases from V and 5 from J; bases not matched to a gene: 7. This CDR3 is 16 amino acids long. The DNA for the CDR3 is TGCGCCAGCAGCCGCGGACTAGCGGGGGGGGACGACGAGCAGTACGTC. Amino acid sequence: CASSRGLAGGDDEQYV.